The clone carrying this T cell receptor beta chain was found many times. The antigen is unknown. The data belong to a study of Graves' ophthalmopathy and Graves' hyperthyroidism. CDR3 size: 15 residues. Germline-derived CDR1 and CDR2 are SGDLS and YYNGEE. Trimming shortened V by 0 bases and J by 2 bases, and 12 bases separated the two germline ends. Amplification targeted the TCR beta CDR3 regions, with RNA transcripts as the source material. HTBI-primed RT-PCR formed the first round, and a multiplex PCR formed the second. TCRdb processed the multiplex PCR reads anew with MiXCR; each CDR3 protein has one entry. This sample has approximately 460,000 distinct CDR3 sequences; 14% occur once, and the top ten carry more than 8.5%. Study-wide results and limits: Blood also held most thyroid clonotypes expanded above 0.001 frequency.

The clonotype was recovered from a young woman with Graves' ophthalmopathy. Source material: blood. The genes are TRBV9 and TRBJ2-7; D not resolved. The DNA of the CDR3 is TGTGCCAGCAGCGTAGAGTGGGGAACAGCCTACGAGCAGTACTTC. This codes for CASSVEWGTAYEQYF. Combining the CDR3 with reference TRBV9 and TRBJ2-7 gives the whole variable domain DSGVTQTPKHLITATGQRVTLRCSPRSGDLSVYWYQQSLDQGLQFLIQYYNGEERAKGNILERFSAQQFPDLHSELNLSSLELGDSALYFCASSVEWGTAYEQYFGPGTRLTVT.